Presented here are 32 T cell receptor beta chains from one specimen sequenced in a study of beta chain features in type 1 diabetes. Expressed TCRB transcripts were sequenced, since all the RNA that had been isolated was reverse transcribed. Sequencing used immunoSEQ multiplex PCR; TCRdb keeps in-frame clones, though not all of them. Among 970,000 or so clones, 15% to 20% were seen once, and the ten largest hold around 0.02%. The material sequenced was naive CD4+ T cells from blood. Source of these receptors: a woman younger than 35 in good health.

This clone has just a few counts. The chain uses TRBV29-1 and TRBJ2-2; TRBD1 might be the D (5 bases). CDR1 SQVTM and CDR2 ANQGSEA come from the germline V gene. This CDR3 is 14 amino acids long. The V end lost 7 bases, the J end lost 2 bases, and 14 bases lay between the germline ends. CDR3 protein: CSAPDQGNTGELFF. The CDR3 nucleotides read TGCAGCGCCCCGGACCAGGGAAACACCGGGGAGCTGTTTTTT.

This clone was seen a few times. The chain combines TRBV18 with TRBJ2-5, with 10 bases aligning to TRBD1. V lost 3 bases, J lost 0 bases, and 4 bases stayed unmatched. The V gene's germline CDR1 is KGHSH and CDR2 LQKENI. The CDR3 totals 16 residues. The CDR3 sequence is CASSPPTGGHQETQYF. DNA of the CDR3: TGTGCCAGCTCACCCCCGACAGGGGGCCACCAAGAGACCCAGTACTTC.

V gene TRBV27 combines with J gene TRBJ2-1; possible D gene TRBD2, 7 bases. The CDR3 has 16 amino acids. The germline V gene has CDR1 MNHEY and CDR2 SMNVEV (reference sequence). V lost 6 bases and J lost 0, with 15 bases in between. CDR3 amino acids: CASSRGGGSSYNEQFF. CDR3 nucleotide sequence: TGTGCCAGCAGCCGAGGGGGGGGGAGCTCCTACAATGAGCAGTTCTTC.

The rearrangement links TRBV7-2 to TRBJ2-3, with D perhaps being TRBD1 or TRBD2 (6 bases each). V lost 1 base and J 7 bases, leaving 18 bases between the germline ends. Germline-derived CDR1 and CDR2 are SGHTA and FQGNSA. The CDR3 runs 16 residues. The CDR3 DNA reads TGTGCCAGCAGCTTAGGCGGGACACCTCCCTATTATACGCAGTATTTT. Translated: CASSLGGTPPYYTQYF.

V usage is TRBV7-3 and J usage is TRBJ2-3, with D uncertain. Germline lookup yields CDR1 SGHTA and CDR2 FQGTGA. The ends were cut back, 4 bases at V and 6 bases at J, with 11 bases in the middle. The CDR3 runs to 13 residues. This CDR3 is CASSSRPRDTQYF. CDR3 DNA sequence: TGTGCCAGCAGCTCCCGTCCCAGGGATACGCAGTATTTT.

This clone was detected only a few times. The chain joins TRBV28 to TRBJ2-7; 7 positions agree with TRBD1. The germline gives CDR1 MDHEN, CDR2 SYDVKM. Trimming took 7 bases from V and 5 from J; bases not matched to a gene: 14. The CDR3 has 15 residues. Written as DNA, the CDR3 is TGTGCCAGCACCCATGGCGACAGGGCCCTCGACGAGCAGTACTTC. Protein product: CASTHGDRALDEQYF. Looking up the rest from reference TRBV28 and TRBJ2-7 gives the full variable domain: DVKVTQSSRYLVKRTGEKVFLECVQDMDHENMFWYRQDPGLGLRLIYFSYDVKMKEKGDIPEGYSVSREKKERFSLILESASTNQTSMYLCASTHGDRALDEQYFGPGTRLTVT.

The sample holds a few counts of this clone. CDR3: CASSPRLASTDTQYF. CDR3 in DNA: TGTGCCAGCAGCCCCCGACTAGCTAGCACAGATACGCAGTATTTT. This sequence joins TRBV7-2 and TRBJ2-3, with TRBD2 identical over 7 bases. CDR1 is SGHTA and CDR2 is FQGNSA in the germline V gene. CDR3 length: 15 amino acids. With 5 bases clipped from V and 0 bases from J, the junction kept 5 bases outside the gene matches. Full variable domain (missing parts from reference TRBV7-2 and TRBJ2-3): GAGVSQSPSNKVTEKGKDVELRCDPISGHTALYWYRQSLGQGLEFLIYFQGNSAPDKSGLPSDRFSAERTGGSVSTLTIQRTQQEDSAVYLCASSPRLASTDTQYFGPGTRLTVL.

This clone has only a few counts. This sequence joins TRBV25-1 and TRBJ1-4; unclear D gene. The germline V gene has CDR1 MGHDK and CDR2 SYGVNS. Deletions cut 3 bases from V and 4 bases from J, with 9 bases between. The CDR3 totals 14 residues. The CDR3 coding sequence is TGTGCCAGCAGTGACCCTCAGGTTAATGAAAAACTGTTTTTT. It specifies CASSDPQVNEKLFF.

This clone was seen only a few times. CDR3 in DNA: TGCAGCGTTGAAGACTTCTGGGGACAGCGGAGCACAGATACGCAGTATTTT. As protein: CSVEDFWGQRSTDTQYF. The J gene is TRBJ2-3, the V gene TRBV29-1; 7 bases map to TRBD1. The V gene end was trimmed by 0 bases and the J gene end by 0 bases; junction bases not matched to a gene: 9. Looked up from germline, CDR1 is SQVTM and CDR2 is ANQGSEA. This CDR3 contains 17 residues.

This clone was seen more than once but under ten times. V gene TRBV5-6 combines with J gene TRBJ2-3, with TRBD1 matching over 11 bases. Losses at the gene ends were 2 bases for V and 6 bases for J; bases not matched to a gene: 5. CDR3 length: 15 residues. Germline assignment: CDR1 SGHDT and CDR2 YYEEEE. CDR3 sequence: CASSLLDRGPDTQYF. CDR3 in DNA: TGTGCCAGCAGCTTATTGGACAGGGGGCCGGATACGCAGTATTTT.

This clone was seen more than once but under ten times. CDR3 nucleotides: TGTGCCAGTAGTATGAACGGGGACACTGAAGCTTTCTTT. This codes for CASSMNGDTEAFF. The chain has TRBV19 and TRBJ1-1; no firm D call. The CDR3 sequence is 13 residues long. Germline-derived CDR1 and CDR2 are LNHDA and SQIVND (reference sequence). Trimming cost V 3 bases and J 3 bases, with 8 bases left between them.

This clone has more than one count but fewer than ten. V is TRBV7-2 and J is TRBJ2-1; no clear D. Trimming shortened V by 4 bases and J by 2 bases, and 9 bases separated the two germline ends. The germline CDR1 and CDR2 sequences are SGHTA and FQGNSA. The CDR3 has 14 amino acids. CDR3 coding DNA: TGTGCCAGCAGCTCCTTCCCCCCCTACAATGAGCAGTTCTTC. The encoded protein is CASSSFPPYNEQFF.

The CDR3 reads CASSLGYTGELFF. The CDR3 nucleotides are TGTGCCAGCAGCTTGGGATACACCGGGGAGCTGTTTTTT. The chain links TRBV11-1 to TRBJ2-2; D remains ambiguous. This CDR3 contains 13 residues. Between the trimmed V and J ends, which lost 3 bases and 3 bases, there was a span of 5 bases. CDR1 is SGHAT, CDR2 FQDESV, per germline (reference sequence).

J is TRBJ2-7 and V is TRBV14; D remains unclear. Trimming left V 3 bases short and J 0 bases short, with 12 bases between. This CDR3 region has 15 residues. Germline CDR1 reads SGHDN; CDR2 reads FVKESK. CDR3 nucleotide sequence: TGTGCCAGCAGCCAGTCGGACCGTGGCTCCTACGAGCAGTACTTC. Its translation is CASSQSDRGSYEQYF. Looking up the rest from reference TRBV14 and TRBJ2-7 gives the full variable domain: EAGVTQFPSHSVIEKGQTVTLRCDPISGHDNLYWYRRVMGKEIKFLLHFVKESKQDESGMPNNRFLAERTGGTYSTLKVQPAELEDSGVYFCASSQSDRGSYEQYFGPGTRLTVT.

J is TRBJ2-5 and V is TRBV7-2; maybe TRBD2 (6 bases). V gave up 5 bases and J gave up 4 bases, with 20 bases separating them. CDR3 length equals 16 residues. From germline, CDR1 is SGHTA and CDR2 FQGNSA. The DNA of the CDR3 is TGTGCCAGCAGCCATACGGGGGTTCCATGGGGAGAGACCCAGTACTTC. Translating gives CASSHTGVPWGETQYF.

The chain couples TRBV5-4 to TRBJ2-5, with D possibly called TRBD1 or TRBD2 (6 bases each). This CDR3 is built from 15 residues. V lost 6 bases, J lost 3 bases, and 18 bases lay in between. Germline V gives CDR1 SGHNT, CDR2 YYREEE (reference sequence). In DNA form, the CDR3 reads TGTGCCAGCAACATACGGGTCGGGGGCGAAGAGACCCAGTACTTC. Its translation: CASNIRVGGEETQYF.

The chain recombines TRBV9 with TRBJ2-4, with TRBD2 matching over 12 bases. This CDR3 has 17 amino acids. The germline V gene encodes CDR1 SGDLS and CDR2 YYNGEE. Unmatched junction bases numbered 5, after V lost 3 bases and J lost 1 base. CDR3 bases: TGTGCCAGCAGCGAGTTCCTAGCGGGAGGGGCCAAAAACATTCAGTACTTC. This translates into CASSEFLAGGAKNIQYF. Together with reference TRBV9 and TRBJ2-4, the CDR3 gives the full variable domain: DSGVTQTPKHLITATGQRVTLRCSPRSGDLSVYWYQQSLDQGLQFLIQYYNGEERAKGNILERFSAQQFPDLHSELNLSSLELGDSALYFCASSEFLAGGAKNIQYFGAGTRLSVL.

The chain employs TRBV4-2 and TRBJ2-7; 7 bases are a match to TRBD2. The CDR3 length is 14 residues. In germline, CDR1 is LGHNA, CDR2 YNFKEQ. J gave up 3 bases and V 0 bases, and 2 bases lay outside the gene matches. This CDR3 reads CASSQDGGSYEQYF. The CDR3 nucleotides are TGTGCCAGCAGCCAAGATGGCGGGAGCTACGAGCAGTACTTC.

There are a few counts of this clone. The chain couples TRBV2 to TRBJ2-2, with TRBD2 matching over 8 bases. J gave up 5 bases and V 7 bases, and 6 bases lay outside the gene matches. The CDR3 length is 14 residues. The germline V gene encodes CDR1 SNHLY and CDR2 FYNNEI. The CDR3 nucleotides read TGTGCCAGCACCACCCGGGAGGGAACCGGGGAGCTGTTTTTT. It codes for CASTTREGTGELFF. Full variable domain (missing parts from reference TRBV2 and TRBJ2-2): EPEVTQTPSHQVTQMGQEVILRCVPISNHLYFYWYRQILGQKVEFLVSFYNNEISEKSEIFDDQFSVERPDGSNFTLKIRSTKLEDSAMYFCASTTREGTGELFFGEGSRLTVL.

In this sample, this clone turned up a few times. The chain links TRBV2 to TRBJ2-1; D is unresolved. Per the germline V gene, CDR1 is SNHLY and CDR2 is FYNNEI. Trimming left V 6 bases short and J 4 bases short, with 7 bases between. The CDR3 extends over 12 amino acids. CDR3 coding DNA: TGTGCCAGCAGGATGGGGTACAATGAGCAGTTCTTC. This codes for CASRMGYNEQFF.

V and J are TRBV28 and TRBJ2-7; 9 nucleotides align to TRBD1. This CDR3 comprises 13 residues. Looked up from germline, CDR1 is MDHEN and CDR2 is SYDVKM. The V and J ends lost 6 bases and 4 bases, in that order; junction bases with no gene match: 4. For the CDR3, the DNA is TGTGCCAGCAGCGGACAGGGGTGGTACGAGCAGTACTTC. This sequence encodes CASSGQGWYEQYF.

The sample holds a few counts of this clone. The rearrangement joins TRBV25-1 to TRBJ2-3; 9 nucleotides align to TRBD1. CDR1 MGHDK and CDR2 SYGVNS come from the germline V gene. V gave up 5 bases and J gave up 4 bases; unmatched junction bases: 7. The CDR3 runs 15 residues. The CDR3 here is CASSLLTGGPDTQYF. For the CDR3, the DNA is TGTGCCAGCAGTTTACTAACAGGGGGCCCAGATACGCAGTATTTT.

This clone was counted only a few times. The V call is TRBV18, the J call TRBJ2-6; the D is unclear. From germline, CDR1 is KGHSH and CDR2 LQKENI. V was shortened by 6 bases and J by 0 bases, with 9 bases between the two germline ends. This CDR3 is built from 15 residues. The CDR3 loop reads CASSQLDSGANVLTF. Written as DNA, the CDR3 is TGTGCCAGCTCCCAGTTAGACTCTGGGGCCAACGTCCTGACTTTC.

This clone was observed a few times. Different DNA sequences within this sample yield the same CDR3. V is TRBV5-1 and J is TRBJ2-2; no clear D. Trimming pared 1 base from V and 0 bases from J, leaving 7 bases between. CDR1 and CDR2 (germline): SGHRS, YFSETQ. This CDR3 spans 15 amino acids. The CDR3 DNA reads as TGCGCCAGCAGCTTGTCGTCCGCGAACACCGGGGAGCTGTTTTTT. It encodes CASSLSSANTGELFF.

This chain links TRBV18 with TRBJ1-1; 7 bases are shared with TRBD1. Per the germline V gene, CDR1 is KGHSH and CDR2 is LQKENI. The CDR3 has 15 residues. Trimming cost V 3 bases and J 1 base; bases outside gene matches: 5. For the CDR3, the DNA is TGTGCCAGCTCACCCGACTGGACAGGGAACACTGAAGCTTTCTTT. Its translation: CASSPDWTGNTEAFF.

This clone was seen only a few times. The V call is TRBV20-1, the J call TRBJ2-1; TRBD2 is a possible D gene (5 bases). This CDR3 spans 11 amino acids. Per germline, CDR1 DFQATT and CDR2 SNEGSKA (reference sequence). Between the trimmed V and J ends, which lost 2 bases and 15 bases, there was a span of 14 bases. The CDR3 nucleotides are TGCAGTGCTAGATCACTGGGAGAACCGTTCTTC. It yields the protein CSARSLGEPFF.

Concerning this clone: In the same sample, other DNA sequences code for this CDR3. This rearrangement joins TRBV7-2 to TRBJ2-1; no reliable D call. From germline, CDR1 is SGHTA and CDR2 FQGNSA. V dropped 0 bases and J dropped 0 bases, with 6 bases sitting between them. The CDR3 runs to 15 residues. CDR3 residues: CASSLAPGSYNEQFF. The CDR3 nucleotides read TGTGCCAGCAGCTTAGCCCCCGGCTCCTACAATGAGCAGTTCTTC.

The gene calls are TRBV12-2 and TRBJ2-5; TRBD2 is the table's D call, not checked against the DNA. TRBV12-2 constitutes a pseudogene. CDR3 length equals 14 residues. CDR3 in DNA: TGTGCAAGTCGCTTAGCGGGGAGCCAAGAGACCCAGTACTTC. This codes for CASRLAGSQETQYF.

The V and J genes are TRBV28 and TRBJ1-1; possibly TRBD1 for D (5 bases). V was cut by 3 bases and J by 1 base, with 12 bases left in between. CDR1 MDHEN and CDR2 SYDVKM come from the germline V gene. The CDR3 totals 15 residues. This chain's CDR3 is CASSFDSRENTEAFF. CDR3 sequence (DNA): TGTGCCAGCAGTTTTGACAGCCGGGAGAACACTGAAGCTTTCTTT.

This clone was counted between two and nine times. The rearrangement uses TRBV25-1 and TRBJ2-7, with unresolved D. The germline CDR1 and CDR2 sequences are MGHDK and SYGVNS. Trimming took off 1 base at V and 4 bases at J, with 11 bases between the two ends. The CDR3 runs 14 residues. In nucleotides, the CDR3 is TGTGCCAGCAGTGAATTCAAACCGGCGTACGAGCAGTACTTC. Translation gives CASSEFKPAYEQYF.

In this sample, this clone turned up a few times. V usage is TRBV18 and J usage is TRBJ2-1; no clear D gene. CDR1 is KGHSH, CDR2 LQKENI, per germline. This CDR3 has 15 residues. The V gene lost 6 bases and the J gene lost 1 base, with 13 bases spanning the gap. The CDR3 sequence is CASSALIRSYNEQFF. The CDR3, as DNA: TGTGCCAGCTCCGCCCTGATTAGGTCCTACAATGAGCAGTTCTTC.

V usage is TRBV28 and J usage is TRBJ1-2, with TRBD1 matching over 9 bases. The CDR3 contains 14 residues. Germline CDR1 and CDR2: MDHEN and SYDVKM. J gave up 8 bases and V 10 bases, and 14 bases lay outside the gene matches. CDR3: CATCTGQGLRGYTF. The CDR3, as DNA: TGTGCCACCTGTACCGGACAGGGGCTGCGGGGCTACACCTTC.